What follows are 30 T cell receptor beta chains derived from one specimen sequenced in a study of patients and donors after allogeneic stem cell transplantation. TCRdb analysed the RT-PCR reads with MiXCR anew, one entry per CDR3 protein. In the table there are under 200,000 distinct CDR3 sequences, roughly 30% of which are singletons. What was sequenced was blood, either unsorted or a sorted T cell fraction (not recorded which). These receptors came from a human donor who was either an allogeneic HSCT recipient or a stem cell or donor lymphocyte infusion donor (not recorded which). It is not recorded whose cells these are; they may come from a transplant donor.

This sequence joins TRBV20-1 and TRBJ2-1; 10 positions match TRBD2. Germline CDR1 DFQATT, CDR2 SNEGSKA (reference sequence). The CDR3 sequence is 13 residues long. Trimming cost V 6 bases and J 9 bases; bases outside gene matches: 8. The CDR3 coding sequence is TGCAGTGCGCCCGGGACTAGCGTTATTGAGCAGTTCTTC. Protein sequence: CSAPGTSVIEQFF.

There are a few counts of this clonotype. The chain carries TRBV5-6 and TRBJ2-5; unclear D gene. Trimming removed 0 bases at V and 0 bases at J, with 6 bases between. Germline values: CDR1 SGHDT, CDR2 YYEEEE. The CDR3 spans 14 residues. The CDR3 sequence: CASSLVTDQETQYF. The CDR3, as DNA: TGTGCCAGCAGCTTGGTCACGGACCAAGAGACCCAGTACTTC. The whole variable domain, remainder taken from reference TRBV5-6 and TRBJ2-5, is DAGVTQSPTHLIKTRGQQVTLRCSPKSGHDTVSWYQQALGQGPQFIFQYYEEEERQRGNFPDRFSGHQFPNYSSELNVNALLLGDSALYLCASSLVTDQETQYFGPGTRLLVL.

This clonotype was recorded at least ten times. The chain is built from TRBV7-9 and TRBJ1-3; D may be TRBD1 (5 bases). Trimming stripped 3 bases from V and 0 bases from J, with 6 bases between. This CDR3 contains 14 residues. Germline V CDR1 and CDR2: SEHNR, FQNEAQ (reference sequence). The CDR3 spells CASSFRASGNTIYF. The CDR3 DNA sequence: TGTGCCAGCAGCTTCAGGGCCTCTGGAAACACCATATATTTT.

This clonotype was picked up many times. CDR3 protein: CSVGQANTEAFF. The CDR3 coding sequence is TGCAGCGTTGGCCAGGCGAACACTGAAGCTTTCTTT. The chain carries TRBV29-1 and TRBJ1-1; D unresolved. Germline loops: CDR1 SQVTM, CDR2 ANQGSEA. The V end was cut by 4 bases, the J end by 1 base, with 7 bases between. This CDR3 has 12 residues.

This chain joins TRBV7-6 and TRBJ2-1, with D perhaps TRBD1 or TRBD2 (5 bases each). Germline V gene data show CDR1 as SGHVS and CDR2 as FNYEAQ. Trimming cost V 1 base and J 1 base, with 11 bases left between them. CDR3 length equals 16 residues. CDR3: CASSLGPGGSYNEQFF. The CDR3 coding sequence is TGTGCCAGCAGCTTAGGGCCTGGGGGATCCTACAATGAGCAGTTCTTC.

The chain combines TRBV12-3 or TRBV12-4 with TRBJ1-5; no definite D call. CDR3 size: 15 residues. Deletions cut 6 bases from V and 4 bases from J, with 16 bases between. The CDR3 DNA sequence: TGTGCCAGCAGCCTACAACGAGGCGGTAATCAGCCCCAGCATTTT. This gives the protein CASSLQRGGNQPQHF.

V and J are TRBV4-3 and TRBJ2-3, with D tentatively TRBD2 (5 bases). Germline CDR1 and CDR2: LGHNA and YSLEER. The V end lost 1 base, the J end lost 3 bases, and 17 bases lay between the germline ends. The CDR3 is 17 residues long. The CDR3 is CASSQGVGPPGTDTQYF. Written as DNA, the CDR3 is TGCGCCAGCAGCCAAGGAGTGGGCCCACCGGGGACAGATACGCAGTATTTT.

This clonotype came up many times. The chain employs TRBV4-3 and TRBJ1-2; D gene unclear. V shed 1 base and J shed 4 bases, with 13 bases lying between them. Germline CDR1 reads LGHNA; CDR2 reads YSLEER. This CDR3 spans 15 amino acids. The CDR3, as DNA: TGCGCCAGCAGCCAAGTCGCGAACGGCATCTATGGCTACACCTTC. It specifies CASSQVANGIYGYTF.

This rearrangement joins TRBV4-2 to TRBJ2-1; 7 nucleotides align to TRBD2. J lost 6 bases, V lost 1 base, and 9 bases had no gene match. The CDR3 has 16 residues. Germline loops: CDR1 LGHNA, CDR2 YNFKEQ. The CDR3 loop is CASSQAVASGPNEQFF. DNA for the CDR3: TGTGCCAGCAGCCAAGCGGTGGCTAGCGGACCCAATGAGCAGTTCTTC.

In this sample, this clonotype turned up a few times. The chain recombines TRBV4-2 with TRBJ2-7, with 10 nucleotides matching TRBD2. The CDR3 has 17 residues. The V gene's germline CDR1 is LGHNA and CDR2 YNFKEQ. Trimming took 0 bases from V and 3 from J; bases not matched to a gene: 8. As DNA, the CDR3 is TGTGCCAGCAGCCAAGATACAAGCGGGAGGGGGTTCTACGAGCAGTACTTC. Its translation: CASSQDTSGRGFYEQYF.

The chain employs TRBV4-2 and TRBJ2-7; 8 bases align to TRBD1. Germline CDR1 reads LGHNA; CDR2 reads YNFKEQ. V lost 3 bases to trimming and J lost 3 bases; unmatched junction nucleotides: 7. CDR3 size: 15 residues. CDR3 in DNA: TGTGCCAGCAGCCAGTCTGACAGGGGCCACTACGAGCAGTACTTC. It encodes CASSQSDRGHYEQYF.

This clonotype was seen a few times. This chain joins TRBV20-1 and TRBJ2-2, with D tentatively TRBD1 (6 bases). The V gene lost 4 bases and the J gene lost 8 bases, with 14 bases spanning the gap. Germline lookup yields CDR1 DFQATT and CDR2 SNEGSKA (reference sequence). This CDR3 region has 13 residues. This chain's CDR3 is CSAKQSGVGELFF. Here the CDR3 DNA reads TGCAGTGCTAAACAATCAGGGGTTGGGGAGCTGTTTTTT.

This clonotype was detected only a few times. This rearrangement joins TRBV10-3 to TRBJ1-6; the D is unclear. Trimming stripped 0 bases from V and 10 bases from J, with 7 bases between. CDR1 ENHRY and CDR2 SYGVKD come from the germline V gene. The CDR3 spans 13 residues. The CDR3 region is CAISESKGSPLHF. Here the CDR3 DNA reads TGTGCCATCAGTGAGTCGAAGGGCTCACCCCTCCACTTT.

This clonotype was seen ten or more times. The J gene is TRBJ1-5, the V gene TRBV27, with D perhaps TRBD1 (5 bases). The CDR3 covers 13 residues. Per the germline V gene, CDR1 is MNHEY and CDR2 is SMNVEV (reference sequence). V dropped 4 bases and J dropped 2 bases, with 6 bases sitting between them. The CDR3 loop is CASSWGGNQPQHF. The CDR3, as DNA: TGTGCCAGCAGTTGGGGGGGCAATCAGCCCCAGCATTTT.

Many counts were recorded for this clonotype. This chain links TRBV9 with TRBJ1-1; weak D call: TRBD1 (6 bases). Germline CDR1 SGDLS, CDR2 YYNGEE. Between the trimmed V and J ends, which lost 3 bases and 4 bases, there was a span of 19 bases. The CDR3 totals 16 residues. The CDR3 is CASSAPRRGQGTEAFF. The CDR3 bases are TGTGCCAGCAGCGCACCGAGGCGGGGGCAAGGCACTGAAGCTTTCTTT. Full variable domain (remainder filled in from reference TRBV9 and TRBJ1-1): DSGVTQTPKHLITATGQRVTLRCSPRSGDLSVYWYQQSLDQGLQFLIQYYNGEERAKGNILERFSAQQFPDLHSELNLSSLELGDSALYFCASSAPRRGQGTEAFFGQGTRLTVV.

The chain has TRBV4-2 and TRBJ1-2, with unresolved D. The CDR3 is 14 residues long. Trimming stripped 0 bases from V and 5 bases from J, with 10 bases between. The germline V gene has CDR1 LGHNA and CDR2 YNFKEQ. Written as DNA, the CDR3 is TGTGCCAGCAGCCAAGATGAAGGTCCTTATGGCTACACCTTC. The encoded protein is CASSQDEGPYGYTF.

The table lists this clonotype with many counts. The chain uses TRBV27 and TRBJ1-6, with 7 bases identical to TRBD1. Germline values: CDR1 MNHEY, CDR2 SMNVEV (reference sequence). The CDR3 sequence is 14 residues long. V lost 2 bases, J lost 6 bases, and 1 base stayed unmatched. CDR3 bases: TGTGCCAGCAGTTTAGACAGGGTTAATTCACCCCTCCACTTT. Amino acid sequence: CASSLDRVNSPLHF.

This rearrangement joins TRBV20-1 to TRBJ2-7; TRBD2 matches at 10 bases. This CDR3 contains 14 residues. V lost 1 base to trimming and J lost 2 bases; unmatched junction nucleotides: 2. CDR1 and CDR2 (germline): DFQATT, SNEGSKA (reference sequence). CDR3: CSARVTSGAYEQYF. DNA of the CDR3: TGCAGTGCTAGAGTAACTAGCGGGGCCTACGAGCAGTACTTC.

The chain carries TRBV6-2 or TRBV6-3 and TRBJ2-3; D not certain. This CDR3 spans 13 amino acids. V dropped 2 bases and J dropped 4 bases, with 7 bases sitting between them. Germline CDR1 reads MNHEY; CDR2 reads SVGEGT. This CDR3 reads CASSYGPADTQYF. CDR3 sequence (DNA): TGTGCCAGCAGTTACGGCCCAGCAGATACGCAGTATTTT.

This clonotype has only a few counts. The rearrangement uses TRBV6-7 and TRBJ1-1; TRBD1 agrees at 11 bases. TRBV6-7 is sorted into the ORF group, with uncertain function. This CDR3 has 18 amino acids. The J segment lost 6 bases and the V segment lost 5 bases, leaving 17 bases of the junction unmatched. CDR3 in DNA: TGTGCCAGCAGTCAGTTGCTCCCAGGACAGGGGGCGACCGCTGAAGCTTTCTTT. Its protein product is CASSQLLPGQGATAEAFF.

This clonotype was observed a handful of times. This chain joins TRBV20-1 and TRBJ2-7; D is ambiguous. The CDR3 contains 13 residues. Germline lookup yields CDR1 DFQATT and CDR2 SNEGSKA (reference sequence). Trimming shortened V by 6 bases and J by 0 bases, and 12 bases separated the two germline ends. The CDR3 loop is CSATFPSSYEQYF. As DNA, the CDR3 is TGCAGTGCCACTTTCCCGAGCTCCTACGAGCAGTACTTC.

The genes are TRBV9 and TRBJ2-5, with D perhaps TRBD2 (5 bases). This CDR3 spans 14 amino acids. V lost 5 bases, J lost 0 bases, and 11 bases lay in between. From germline, CDR1 is SGDLS and CDR2 YYNGEE. The CDR3 spells CASSPRTHQETQYF. In nucleotides, the CDR3 is TGTGCCAGCAGTCCGAGGACTCACCAAGAGACCCAGTACTTC.

Ten or more counts support this clonotype. The chain couples TRBV24-1 to TRBJ1-2, with D maybe TRBD1 (5 bases). The germline gives CDR1 KGHDR, CDR2 SFDVKD. The CDR3 spans 13 residues. The V end lost 4 bases, the J end lost 4 bases, and 9 bases lay between the germline ends. This chain's CDR3 is CATSDDSFYGYTF. The DNA for the CDR3 is TGTGCCACCAGTGACGACAGTTTCTATGGCTACACCTTC.

The chain is built from TRBV3-1 and TRBJ2-2; 9 nucleotides align to TRBD2. This CDR3 is 15 amino acids long. Per the germline V gene, CDR1 is LGHDT and CDR2 is YNNKEL (reference sequence). V gave up 3 bases and J gave up 4 bases; unmatched junction bases: 3. This CDR3 is CASSQIAGVTGELFF. In DNA, the CDR3 is TGTGCCAGCAGCCAGATAGCGGGAGTCACCGGGGAGCTGTTTTTT. The full variable domain, its missing parts supplied by reference TRBV3-1 and TRBJ2-2, is DTAVSQTPKYLVTQMGNDKSIKCEQNLGHDTMYWYKQDSKKFLKIMFSYNNKELIINETVPNRFSPKSPDKAHLNLHINSLELGDSAVYFCASSQIAGVTGELFFGEGSRLTVL.

The chain employs TRBV6-6 and TRBJ2-7; 9 bases are a match to TRBD2. This CDR3 contains 12 residues. The J segment lost 3 bases and the V segment lost 8 bases, leaving 2 bases of the junction unmatched. Germline V gene data show CDR1 as MNHNY and CDR2 as SVGAGI (reference sequence). This CDR3 reads CASAGGVYEQYF. For the CDR3, the DNA is TGTGCCAGCGCGGGAGGGGTCTACGAGCAGTACTTC.

The CDR3 sequence: CASSIDSGRALGEQFF. As DNA, the CDR3 is TGTGCCAGCAGCATTGATAGCGGGAGGGCCCTCGGTGAGCAGTTCTTC. The chain employs TRBV9 and TRBJ2-1; TRBD2 aligns across 11 bases. Germline loops: CDR1 SGDLS, CDR2 YYNGEE. This CDR3 is 16 amino acids long. V lost 4 bases, J lost 9 bases, and 12 bases stayed unmatched.

This sequence joins TRBV6-5 and TRBJ2-1; no reliable D call. Germline V gene lookup returns CDR1 MNHEY and CDR2 SVGAGI. Trimming pared 6 bases from V and 4 bases from J, leaving 7 bases between. The CDR3 spans 12 residues. The CDR3, as DNA: TGTGCCAGCAGCAACGAGTACAATGAGCAGTTCTTC. Protein sequence: CASSNEYNEQFF.

The J gene is TRBJ2-7, the V gene TRBV20-1, with D possibly TRBD2 on 5 matching bases. Germline V gives CDR1 DFQATT, CDR2 SNEGSKA (reference sequence). The V end lost 0 bases, the J end lost 7 bases, and 10 bases lay between the germline ends. This CDR3 has 12 amino acids. CDR3 in amino acids: CSARDPSGEQYF. The CDR3 nucleotides read TGCAGTGCTAGAGACCCTTCGGGGGAGCAGTACTTC.

This clonotype was observed a few times. The chain uses TRBV10-3 and TRBJ2-7; 9 bases line up with TRBD2. The CDR3 runs to 16 residues. CDR1 is ENHRY, CDR2 SYGVKD, per germline. The V and J ends lost 0 bases and 4 bases, in that order; junction bases with no gene match: 7. The CDR3 nucleotides are TGTGCCATCAGTGAGTCGGGACTAGCTGGTCGTTACGAGCAGTACTTC. Translated, it gives CAISESGLAGRYEQYF.

The chain links TRBV5-1 to TRBJ2-2; 8 bases fit TRBD1. This CDR3 region has 14 residues. The J segment lost 4 bases and the V segment lost 5 bases, leaving 4 bases of the junction unmatched. CDR1 and CDR2 (germline): SGHRS, YFSETQ. The CDR3 is CASRPGGGTGELFF. CDR3 nucleotides: TGCGCCAGCAGACCAGGGGGCGGCACCGGGGAGCTGTTTTTT.